This section outlines one T cell receptor (beta chain) sequence together with its context. No antigen is known for it. Unstimulated regulatory T cells (CD4+CD25+CD127-), CD4+CD25- non-regulatory cells, CD4 and CD8 cells were FACS-sorted from thawed PBMCs. This sample is part of a study of Tregs in tolerant kidney transplant recipients. Here immunoSEQ multiplex PCR was the method, and the copy in TCRdb shows in-frame clones only, minus some. The sample has fewer than 100,000 clones; over 85% are singletons. Germline V gene sequence: CDR1 SGHDT, CDR2 YYEEEE. The V gene end was trimmed by 4 bases and the J gene end by 4 bases; junction bases not matched to a gene: 6. This CDR3 has 14 residues. Study-wide findings and caveats: This study did not directly address biological reproducibility. Findings come from small patient numbers and require larger validation. Donor-specific Treg expansion exceeded global Treg expansion in tolerant patients, suggesting antigen drive.

The sample here was CD4+ T cells from blood, taken before the transplant. This sequence was found in a human donor who received a combined kidney and bone marrow transplant. The chain recombines TRBV5-6 with TRBJ2-7; 9 positions match TRBD1. CDR3 nucleotide sequence: TGTGCCAGCAGCCGTACGGGACAGGGTTACGAGCAGTACTTC. This codes for CASSRTGQGYEQYF.